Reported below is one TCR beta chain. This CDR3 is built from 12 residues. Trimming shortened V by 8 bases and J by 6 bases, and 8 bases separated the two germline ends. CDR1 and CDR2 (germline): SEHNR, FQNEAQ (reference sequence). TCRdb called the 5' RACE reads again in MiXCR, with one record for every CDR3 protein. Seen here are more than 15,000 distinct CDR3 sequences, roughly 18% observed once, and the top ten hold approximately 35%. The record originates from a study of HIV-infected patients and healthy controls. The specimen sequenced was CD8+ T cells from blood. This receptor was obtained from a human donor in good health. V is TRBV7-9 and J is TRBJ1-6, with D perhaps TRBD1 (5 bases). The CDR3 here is CASEDSNSPLHF. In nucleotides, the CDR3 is TGTGCCAGCGAAGACAGTAATTCACCCCTCCACTTT.